Each of the 6 T cell receptor beta chains below was sequenced from the same sample in a study of blood T cell repertoires in COVID-19. Libraries were prepared by immunoSEQ multiplex PCR; TCRdb keeps only in-frame clonotypes and omits some of them. The sample carries roughly 200,000 clones, 87% recorded once. The sequencing sample was made of peripheral blood. These receptors were taken from a man in his sixties who had recovered from COVID-19.

This clone appeared a single time. The rearrangement joins TRBV28 to TRBJ2-7; 8 bases are a match to TRBD1. After removal of 8 bases from V and 4 bases from J, the junction contained 4 bases not matched to a gene. Germline V gives CDR1 MDHEN, CDR2 SYDVKM. The CDR3 is 12 residues long. CDR3 loop: CASGRGLYEQYF. CDR3 DNA: TGTGCCAGCGGCAGGGGGCTTTACGAGCAGTACTTC.

V is TRBV20-1 and J is TRBJ2-3; 7 bases line up with TRBD2. Trimming at V came to 6 bases and at J to 7 bases, leaving 4 bases not matched to a gene. The CDR3 covers 11 residues. Per the germline V gene, CDR1 is DFQATT and CDR2 is SNEGSKA (reference sequence). The CDR3 here is CSAGTINTQYF. The CDR3 DNA follows: TGCAGTGCGGGGACTATCAATACGCAGTATTTT.

CDR3 DNA: TGTGCCAGCCACGGACAGGGGATAAACGAGCAGTACTTC. Residues: CASHGQGINEQYF. The J gene is TRBJ2-7, the V gene TRBV7-9, with 9 bases identical to TRBD1. The CDR3 length is 13 residues. In germline, CDR1 is SEHNR, CDR2 FQNEAQ (reference sequence). The J segment lost 5 bases and the V segment lost 8 bases, leaving 7 bases of the junction unmatched.

The chain has TRBV5-1 and TRBJ2-1; 8 nucleotides align to TRBD1. Germline CDR1 and CDR2: SGHRS and YFSETQ. This CDR3 comprises 13 residues. Losses at the gene ends were 2 bases for V and 12 bases for J; bases not matched to a gene: 7. CDR3 protein: CASSFEDRGGQFF. The CDR3 nucleotides read TGCGCCAGCAGCTTTGAAGACAGGGGAGGGCAGTTCTTC.

The genes are TRBV11-2 and TRBJ1-6; D gene unclear. The length of the CDR3 is 19 residues. Trimming took 0 bases from V and 0 from J, leaving 15 bases between them. Germline V gene data show CDR1 as SGHAT and CDR2 as FQNNGV. The CDR3, as DNA: TGTGCCAGCAGCTTAGATCTGGAGGGAACCAGCTCCTATAATTCACCCCTCCACTTT. Translation gives CASSLDLEGTSSYNSPLHF.

V usage is TRBV6-5 and J usage is TRBJ1-1; D possibly corresponds to TRBD1 (6 bases). CDR1 and CDR2 from the germline V gene are MNHEY and SVGAGI. V lost 4 bases, J lost 1 base, and 10 bases lay in between. The CDR3 has 14 residues. CDR3: CASSFRGGNTEAFF. In DNA form, the CDR3 reads TGTGCCAGCAGTTTCCGAGGGGGGAACACTGAAGCTTTCTTT.